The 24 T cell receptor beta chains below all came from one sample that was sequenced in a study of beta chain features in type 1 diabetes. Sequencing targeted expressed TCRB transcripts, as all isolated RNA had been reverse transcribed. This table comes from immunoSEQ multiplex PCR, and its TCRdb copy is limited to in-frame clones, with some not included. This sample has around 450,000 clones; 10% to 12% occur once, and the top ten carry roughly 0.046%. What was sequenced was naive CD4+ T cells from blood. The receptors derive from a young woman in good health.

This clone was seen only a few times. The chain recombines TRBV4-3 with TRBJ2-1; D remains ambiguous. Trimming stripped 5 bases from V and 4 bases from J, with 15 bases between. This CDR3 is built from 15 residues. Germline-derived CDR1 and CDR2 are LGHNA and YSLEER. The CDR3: CASSLVSNPYNEQFF. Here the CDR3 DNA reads TGCGCCAGCAGCTTGGTGTCAAACCCGTACAATGAGCAGTTCTTC.

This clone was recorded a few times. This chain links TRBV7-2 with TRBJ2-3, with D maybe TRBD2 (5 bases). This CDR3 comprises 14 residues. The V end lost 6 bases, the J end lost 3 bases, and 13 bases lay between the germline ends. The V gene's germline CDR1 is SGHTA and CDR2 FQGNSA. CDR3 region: CASSFREITDTQYF. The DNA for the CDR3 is TGTGCCAGCAGTTTTAGGGAGATTACAGATACGCAGTATTTT.

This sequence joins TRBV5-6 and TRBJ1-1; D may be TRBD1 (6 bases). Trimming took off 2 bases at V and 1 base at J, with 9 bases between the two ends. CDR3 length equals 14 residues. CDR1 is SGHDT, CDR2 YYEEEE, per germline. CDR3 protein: CASSFRGGNTEAFF. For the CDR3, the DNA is TGTGCCAGCAGCTTCAGGGGCGGGAACACTGAAGCTTTCTTT.

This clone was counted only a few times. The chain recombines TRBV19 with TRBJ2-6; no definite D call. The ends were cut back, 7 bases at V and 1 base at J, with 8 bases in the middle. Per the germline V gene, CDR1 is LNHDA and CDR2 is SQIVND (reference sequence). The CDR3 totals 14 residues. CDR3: CASTYRSGANVLTF. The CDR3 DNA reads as TGTGCCAGTACCTACCGGTCTGGGGCCAACGTCCTGACTTTC.

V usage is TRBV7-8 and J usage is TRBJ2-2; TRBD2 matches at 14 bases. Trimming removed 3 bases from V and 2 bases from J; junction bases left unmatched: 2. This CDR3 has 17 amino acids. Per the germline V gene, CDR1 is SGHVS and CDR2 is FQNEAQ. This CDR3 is CASSFGLAGGNTGELFF. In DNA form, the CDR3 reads TGTGCCAGCAGCTTCGGACTAGCGGGGGGTAACACCGGGGAGCTGTTTTTT.

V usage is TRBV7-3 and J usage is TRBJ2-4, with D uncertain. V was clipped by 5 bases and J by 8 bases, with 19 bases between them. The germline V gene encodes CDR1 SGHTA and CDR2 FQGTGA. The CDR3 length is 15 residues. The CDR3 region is CASSPVGVKKDIQYF. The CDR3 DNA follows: TGTGCCAGCAGCCCTGTGGGCGTGAAGAAAGACATTCAGTACTTC.

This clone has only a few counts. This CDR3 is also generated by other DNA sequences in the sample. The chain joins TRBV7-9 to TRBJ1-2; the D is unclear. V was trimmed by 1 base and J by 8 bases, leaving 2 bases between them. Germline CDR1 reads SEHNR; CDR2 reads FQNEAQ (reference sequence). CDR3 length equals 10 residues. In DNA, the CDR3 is TGTGCCAGCAGCTTAGAGGGCTACACCTTC. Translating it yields CASSLEGYTF.

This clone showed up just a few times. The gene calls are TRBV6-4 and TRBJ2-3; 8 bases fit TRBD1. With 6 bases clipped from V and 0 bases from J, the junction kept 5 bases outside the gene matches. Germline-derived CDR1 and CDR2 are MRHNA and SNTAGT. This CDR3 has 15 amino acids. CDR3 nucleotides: TGTGCCAGCAGCCCGGGACAGGAGAGCACAGATACGCAGTATTTT. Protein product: CASSPGQESTDTQYF.

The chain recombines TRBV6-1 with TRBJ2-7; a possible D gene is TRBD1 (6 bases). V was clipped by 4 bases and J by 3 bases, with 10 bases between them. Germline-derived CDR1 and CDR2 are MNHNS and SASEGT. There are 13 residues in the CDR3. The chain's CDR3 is CASSVGHYYEQYV. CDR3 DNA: TGTGCCAGCAGTGTGGGACATTACTACGAGCAGTACGTC.

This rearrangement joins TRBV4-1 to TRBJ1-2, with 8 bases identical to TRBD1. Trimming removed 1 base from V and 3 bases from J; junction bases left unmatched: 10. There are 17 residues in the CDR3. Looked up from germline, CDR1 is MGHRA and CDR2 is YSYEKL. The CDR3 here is CASSQVGQPGQDYGYTF. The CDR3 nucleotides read TGCGCCAGCAGCCAAGTTGGGCAACCGGGACAGGACTATGGCTACACCTTC.

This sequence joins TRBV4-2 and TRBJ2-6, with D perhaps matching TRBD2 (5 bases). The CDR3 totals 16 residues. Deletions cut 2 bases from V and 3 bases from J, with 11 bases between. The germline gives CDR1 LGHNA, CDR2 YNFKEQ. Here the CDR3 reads CASSQSLVRGANVLTF. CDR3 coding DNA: TGTGCCAGCAGCCAATCACTAGTCCGTGGGGCCAACGTCCTGACTTTC.

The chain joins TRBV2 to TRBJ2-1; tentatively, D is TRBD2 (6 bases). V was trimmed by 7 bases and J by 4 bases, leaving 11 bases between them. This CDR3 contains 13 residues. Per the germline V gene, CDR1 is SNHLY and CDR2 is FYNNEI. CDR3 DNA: TGTGCCAGCAAGACTAGGGCTTACAATGAGCAGTTCTTC. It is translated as CASKTRAYNEQFF.

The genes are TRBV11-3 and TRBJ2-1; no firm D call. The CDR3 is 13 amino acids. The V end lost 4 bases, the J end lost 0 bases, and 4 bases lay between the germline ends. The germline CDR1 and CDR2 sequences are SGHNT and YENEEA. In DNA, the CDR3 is TGTGCCAGCAGCTCCTCCTCCTACAATGAGCAGTTCTTC. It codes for CASSSSSYNEQFF.

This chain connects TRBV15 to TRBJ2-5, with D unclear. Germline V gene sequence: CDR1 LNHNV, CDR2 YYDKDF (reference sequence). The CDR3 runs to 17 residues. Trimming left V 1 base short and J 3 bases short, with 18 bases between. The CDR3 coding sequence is TGTGCCACCAGCAGAGGCCTCCTAGTGACGGTAGAAGAGACCCAGTACTTC. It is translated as CATSRGLLVTVEETQYF. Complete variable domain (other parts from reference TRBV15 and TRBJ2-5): DAMVIQNPRYQVTQFGKPVTLSCSQTLNHNVMYWYQQKSSQAPKLLFHYYDKDFNNEADTPDNFQSRRPNTSFCFLDIRSPGLGDTAMYLCATSRGLLVTVEETQYFGPGTRLLVL.

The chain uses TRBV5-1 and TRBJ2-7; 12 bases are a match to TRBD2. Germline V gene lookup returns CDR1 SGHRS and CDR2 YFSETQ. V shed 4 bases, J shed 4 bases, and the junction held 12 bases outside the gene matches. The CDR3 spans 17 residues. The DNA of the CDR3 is TGCGCCAGCAGCATGGATTTGACTAGCGGGAGTCGATACGAGCAGTACTTC. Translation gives CASSMDLTSGSRYEQYF.

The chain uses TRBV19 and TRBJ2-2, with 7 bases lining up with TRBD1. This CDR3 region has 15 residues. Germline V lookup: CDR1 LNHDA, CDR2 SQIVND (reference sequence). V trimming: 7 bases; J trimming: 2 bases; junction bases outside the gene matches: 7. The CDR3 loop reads CASTRQGLNTGELFF. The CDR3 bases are TGTGCCAGTACACGACAGGGCTTAAACACCGGGGAGCTGTTTTTT.

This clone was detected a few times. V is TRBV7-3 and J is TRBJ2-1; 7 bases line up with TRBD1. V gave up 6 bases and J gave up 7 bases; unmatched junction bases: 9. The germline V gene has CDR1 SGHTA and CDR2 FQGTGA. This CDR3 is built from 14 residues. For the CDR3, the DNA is TGTGCCAGCAGTTCTCAAATGGACAGGAATGAGCAGTTCTTC. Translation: CASSSQMDRNEQFF.

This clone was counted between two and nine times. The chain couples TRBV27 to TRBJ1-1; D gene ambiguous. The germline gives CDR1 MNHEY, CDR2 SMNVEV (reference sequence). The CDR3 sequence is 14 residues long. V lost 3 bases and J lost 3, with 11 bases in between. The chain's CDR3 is CASSFIPPDTEAFF. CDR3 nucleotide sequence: TGTGCCAGCAGTTTCATCCCACCTGACACTGAAGCTTTCTTT.

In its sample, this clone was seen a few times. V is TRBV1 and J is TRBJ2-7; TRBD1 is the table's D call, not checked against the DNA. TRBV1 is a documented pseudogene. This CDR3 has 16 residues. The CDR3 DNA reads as TGCACCAGCAGCCAAGATATTGAGGACGACAGCTACGAGCAGTACGTC. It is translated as CTSSQDIEDDSYEQYV.

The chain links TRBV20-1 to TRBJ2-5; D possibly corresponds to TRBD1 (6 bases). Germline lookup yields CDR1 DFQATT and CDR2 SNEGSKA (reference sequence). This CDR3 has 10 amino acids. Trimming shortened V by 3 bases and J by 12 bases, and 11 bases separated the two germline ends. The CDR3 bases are TGCAGTGCTAGGGGGGACACTGAGTACTTC. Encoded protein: CSARGDTEYF.

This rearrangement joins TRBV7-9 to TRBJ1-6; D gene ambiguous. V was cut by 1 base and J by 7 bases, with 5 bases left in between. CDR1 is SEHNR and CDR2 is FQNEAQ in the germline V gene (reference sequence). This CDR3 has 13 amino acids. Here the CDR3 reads CASSLGPNSPLHF. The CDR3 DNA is TGTGCCAGCAGCTTAGGCCCCAATTCACCCCTCCACTTT.

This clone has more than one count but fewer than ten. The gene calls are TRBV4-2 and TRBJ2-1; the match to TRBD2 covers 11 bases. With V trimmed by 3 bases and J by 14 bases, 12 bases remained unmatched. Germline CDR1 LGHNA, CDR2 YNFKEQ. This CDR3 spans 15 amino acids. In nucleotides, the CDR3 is TGTGCCAGCAGCCACTCCGGGACTAGCGGAATACGTGAGTTCTTC. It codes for CASSHSGTSGIREFF.

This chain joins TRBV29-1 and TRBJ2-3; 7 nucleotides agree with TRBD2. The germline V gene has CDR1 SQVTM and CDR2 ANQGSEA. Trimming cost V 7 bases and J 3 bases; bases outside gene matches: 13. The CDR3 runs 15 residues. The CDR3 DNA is TGCAGCGCCTCCCTATACGGGGGGAGGACAGATACGCAGTATTTT. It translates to CSASLYGGRTDTQYF.

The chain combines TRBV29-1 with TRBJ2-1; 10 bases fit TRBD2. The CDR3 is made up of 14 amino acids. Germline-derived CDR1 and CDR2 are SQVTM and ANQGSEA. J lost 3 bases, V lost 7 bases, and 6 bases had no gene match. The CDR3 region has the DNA TGCAGCGGGGGGGCTAGCGGGAGCTACAATGAGCAGTTCTTC. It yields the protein CSGGASGSYNEQFF.